This TCR beta chain is drawn from a study of blood T cell repertoires in COVID-19. For the study at large: The origin of the acute and convalescent COVID-19 samples was the United States, Italy and Spain. Nucleic acid was either cDNA or gDNA, and it came from T cells, B-cell-depleted T cells, or PBMCs.

This CDR3 has 17 residues. Germline V gives CDR1 LNHDA, CDR2 SQIVND (reference sequence). V was clipped by 2 bases and J by 0 bases, with 16 bases between them. The count of this clone is one. Authors' methods: Reference gene primer amplification in the assay estimated nucleated cell counts. Measured with immunoSEQ multiplex PCR; TCRdb has only the in-frame clones, and not every one. From that table come the V and J calls and clone size; the DNA was used to work out D and trimming. Seen here are approximately 150,000 clones, roughly 84% observed once, and the top ten hold around 9.5%. The sequence came from a man aged 25 to 45 with COVID-19, enrolled during active disease. Input material: peripheral blood. The chain joins TRBV19 to TRBJ1-1, with D perhaps TRBD1 (5 bases). In DNA form, the CDR3 reads TGTGCCAGTAGTATACGGCCAGGTCAAGGGGTGAACACTGAAGCTTTCTTT. Protein sequence: CASSIRPGQGVNTEAFF.